The T cell receptor (beta chain) described here comes from a study of beta chain features in type 1 diabetes. Sequencing targeted expressed TCRB transcripts, as all isolated RNA had been reverse transcribed. TCRdb's copy holds only in-frame clones and misses some; the assay was immunoSEQ multiplex PCR. Here the sample spans around 450,000 clones, more than 9.5% being singletons. V lost 2 bases and J lost 0, with 19 bases in between. The V gene's germline CDR1 is LGHNA and CDR2 YSLEER. The CDR3 loop spans 18 amino acids. The sequencing sample was made of naive CD4+ T cells from blood. The chain links TRBV4-3 to TRBJ1-2; a possible D gene is TRBD1 (5 bases). The sequence was obtained from a woman under 30 in good health. The CDR3, as DNA: TGCGCCAGCAGCCAACACCCGGGGCCGGCCGTCACTAACTATGGCTACACCTTC. Translation gives CASSQHPGPAVTNYGYTF.